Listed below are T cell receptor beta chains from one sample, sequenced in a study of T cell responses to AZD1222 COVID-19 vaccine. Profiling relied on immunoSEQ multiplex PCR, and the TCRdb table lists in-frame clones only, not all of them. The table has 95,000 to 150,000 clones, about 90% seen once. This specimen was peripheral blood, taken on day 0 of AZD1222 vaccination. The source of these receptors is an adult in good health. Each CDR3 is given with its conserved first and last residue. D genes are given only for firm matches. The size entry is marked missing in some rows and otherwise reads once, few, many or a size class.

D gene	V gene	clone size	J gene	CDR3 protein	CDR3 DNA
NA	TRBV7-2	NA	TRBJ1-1	CASSSGVSGEAFF	TGTGCCAGCAGCTCGGGAGTGTCAGGAGAAGCTTTCTTT
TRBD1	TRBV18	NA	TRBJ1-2	CASSPPQGEGRGYTF	TGTGCCAGCTCACCGCCCCAGGGGGAGGGACGCGGCTACACCTTC
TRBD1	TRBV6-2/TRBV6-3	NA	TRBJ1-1	CASSYIAGGTEAFF	TGTGCCAGCAGTTATATTGCAGGGGGCACTGAAGCTTTCTTT
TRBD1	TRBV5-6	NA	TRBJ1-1	CASRLQGPWTEAFF	TGTGCCAGCAGGCTACAGGGGCCGTGGACTGAAGCTTTCTTT
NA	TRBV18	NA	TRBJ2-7	CASSPLGLSGYEQYF	TGTGCCAGCTCACCGCTGGGACTTTCGGGTTACGAGCAGTACTTC
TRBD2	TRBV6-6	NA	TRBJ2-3	CASRALAASTDTQYF	TGTGCCAGCAGAGCGCTAGCGGCTAGCACAGATACGCAGTATTTT
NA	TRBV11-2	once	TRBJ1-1	CASSFRENTEAFF	TGTGCCAGCAGCTTCCGTGAGAACACTGAAGCTTTCTTT
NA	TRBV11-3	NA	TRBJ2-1	CASSPSLSSYNEQFF	TGTGCCAGCAGCCCCTCCTTGAGCTCCTACAATGAGCAGTTCTTC
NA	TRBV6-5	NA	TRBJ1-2	CASSPRVGAYGYTF	TGTGCCAGCAGTCCCAGGGTGGGGGCCTATGGCTACACCTTC
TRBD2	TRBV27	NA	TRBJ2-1	CASRYSGSSYNEQFF	TGTGCCAGCCGTTATAGCGGGAGCTCCTACAATGAGCAGTTCTTC
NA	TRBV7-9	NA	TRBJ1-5	CASSLVDQPQHF	TGTGCCAGCAGCTTAGTGGATCAGCCCCAGCATTTT
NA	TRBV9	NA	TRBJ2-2	CASSVGSVKQGENTGELFF	TGTGCCAGCAGCGTAGGTTCCGTCAAACAGGGAGAGAACACCGGGGAGCTGTTTTTT
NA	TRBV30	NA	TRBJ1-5	CAWSVGLGQPQHF	TGTGCCTGGAGTGTAGGGCTAGGACAGCCCCAGCATTTT
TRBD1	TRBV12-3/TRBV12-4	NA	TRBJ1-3	CASRGQEANTIYF	TGTGCCAGCAGGGGACAGGAAGCAAACACCATATATTTT
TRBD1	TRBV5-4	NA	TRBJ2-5	CASSRPPQGTGKETQYF	TGTGCCAGCAGCCGTCCTCCCCAGGGGACAGGGAAAGAGACCCAGTACTTC
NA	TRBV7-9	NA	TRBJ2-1	CASSLGQLQYEQFF	TGTGCCAGCAGCTTAGGGCAGTTACAATACGAGCAGTTCTTC
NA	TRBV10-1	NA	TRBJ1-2	CASSESGSSGYTF	TGCGCCAGCAGTGAGTCGGGCAGCTCTGGCTACACCTTC
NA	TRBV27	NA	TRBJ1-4	CASRGWGGNEKLFF	TGTGCCAGCAGAGGCTGGGGGGGAAATGAAAAACTGTTTTTT
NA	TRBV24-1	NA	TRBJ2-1	CATSDLLGPYNEQFF	TGTGCCACCAGTGATTTGTTAGGGCCCTACAATGAGCAGTTCTTC
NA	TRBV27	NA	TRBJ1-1	CASSLTDGMNTEAFF	TGTGCCAGCAGTTTGACGGACGGAATGAACACTGAAGCTTTCTTT
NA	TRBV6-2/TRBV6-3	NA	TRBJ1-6	CASSYSTVRGSPLHF	TGTGCCAGCAGTTACTCGACGGTCCGGGGTTCACCCCTCCACTTT
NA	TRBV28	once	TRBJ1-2	CASSLIGSLINYGYTF	TGTGCCAGCAGTTTGATAGGATCCCTCATTAACTATGGCTACACCTTC